Following are 16 T cell receptor beta chains from one sample sequenced in a study of cytomegalovirus exposure and HLA in healthy donors. 60 Vbeta and 13 Jbeta primers were used in PCR. Using immunoSEQ multiplex PCR, the repertoire was profiled, and TCRdb retains in-frame clones only, with some absent. The sample has around 170,000 clones; about 80% are singletons. Sequenced sample: PBMCs. The receptor source for this set is a man in his forties in good health and CMV-seronegative.

The chain is built from TRBV15 and TRBJ2-7; 8 positions match TRBD2. Per germline, CDR1 LNHNV and CDR2 YYDKDF (reference sequence). The CDR3 is 15 amino acids. V dropped 8 bases and J dropped 2; count of bases not matched to a gene: 11. This CDR3 is CATGSPGLGTYEQYF. CDR3 nucleotides: TGTGCCACCGGAAGCCCGGGACTAGGTACCTACGAGCAGTACTTC.

The V gene is TRBV5-1, the J gene TRBJ2-1; 7 nucleotides line up with TRBD2. The germline CDR1 and CDR2 sequences are SGHRS and YFSETQ. The CDR3 runs 17 residues. The ends lost 4 bases at V and 7 bases at J; junction bases unmatched: 17. The chain's CDR3 is CASSRLSTSAIGNEQFF. In DNA, the CDR3 is TGCGCCAGCAGCCGACTCTCTACTAGCGCAATCGGGAATGAGCAGTTCTTC.

The genes are TRBV4-3 and TRBJ2-7, with D perhaps TRBD2 (6 bases). The CDR3 consists of 16 residues. Looked up from germline, CDR1 is LGHNA and CDR2 is YSLEER. V was cut by 1 base and J by 2 bases, with 15 bases left in between. CDR3 protein: CASSQGVLATPYEQYF. In nucleotides, the CDR3 is TGCGCCAGCAGCCAAGGGGTGCTAGCGACCCCCTACGAGCAGTACTTC.

This sequence joins TRBV25-1 and TRBJ1-2, with D possibly being TRBD1 (5 bases). Trimming stripped 6 bases from V and 0 bases from J, with 8 bases between. The germline gives CDR1 MGHDK, CDR2 SYGVNS. CDR3 size: 13 residues. The CDR3 is CASSRASNYGYTF. In DNA form, the CDR3 reads TGTGCCAGCAGCAGGGCGTCTAACTATGGCTACACCTTC.

The chain carries TRBV4-3 and TRBJ2-1, with D possibly matching TRBD1 (5 bases). Per the germline V gene, CDR1 is LGHNA and CDR2 is YSLEER. V lost 0 bases and J lost 9, with 15 bases in between. The CDR3 spans 15 residues. For the CDR3, the DNA is TGCGCCAGCAGCCAAGAGCTTGCATGGGGCGGTGAGCAGTTCTTC. As protein: CASSQELAWGGEQFF.

A note on this clone: Within the sample, other DNA sequences also encode this same CDR3. V gene TRBV5-1 combines with J gene TRBJ2-2; a possible D gene is TRBD2 (6 bases). Germline CDR1 is SGHRS and CDR2 is YFSETQ. Trimming stripped 0 bases from V and 0 bases from J, with 6 bases between. CDR3 size: 15 residues. The CDR3 DNA reads as TGCGCCAGCAGCTTGGGCGGGACGAACACCGGGGAGCTGTTTTTT. It yields the protein CASSLGGTNTGELFF.

The chain couples TRBV5-5 to TRBJ1-1, with TRBD1 matching 8 bases. The length of the CDR3 is 14 residues. The V segment lost 4 bases and the J segment 3 bases; nucleotides outside the gene matches: 5. From germline, CDR1 is SGHKS and CDR2 YYEKEE (reference sequence). CDR3 amino acids: CASSLGQGYTEAFF. The CDR3 DNA follows: TGTGCCAGCAGCCTTGGACAGGGCTACACTGAAGCTTTCTTT.

The V and J genes are TRBV5-1 and TRBJ2-7; tentative D call: TRBD2 (6 bases). V was trimmed by 4 bases and J by 5 bases, leaving 16 bases between them. Germline loops: CDR1 SGHRS, CDR2 YFSETQ. The CDR3 totals 14 residues. CDR3 sequence: CASSSVPGSHEQYF. For the CDR3, the DNA is TGCGCCAGCAGCAGCGTACCCGGGAGCCACGAGCAGTACTTC.

This chain connects TRBV11-2 to TRBJ2-7, with D tentatively TRBD2 (7 bases). V was trimmed by 5 bases and J by 5 bases, leaving 19 bases between them. This CDR3 is built from 15 residues. Germline loops: CDR1 SGHAT, CDR2 FQNNGV. CDR3 in DNA: TGTGCCAGCAGCCAACAGGGAGGGGCTTCCGACGAGCAGTACTTC. Residues: CASSQQGGASDEQYF.

This chain joins TRBV4-3 and TRBJ1-1, with D possibly matching TRBD1 (5 bases). This CDR3 contains 15 residues. With 0 bases removed from V and 12 bases from J, the gap between germline ends came to 20 bases. Germline-derived CDR1 and CDR2 are LGHNA and YSLEER. CDR3 residues: CASSQERGGSGPPFF. CDR3 sequence (DNA): TGCGCCAGCAGCCAAGAGCGCGGGGGTAGTGGCCCCCCTTTCTTT.

The chain combines TRBV4-1 with TRBJ1-1, with 8 bases identical to TRBD1. Trimming at V came to 4 bases and at J to 4 bases, leaving 5 bases not matched to a gene. Per the germline V gene, CDR1 is MGHRA and CDR2 is YSYEKL. The CDR3 extends over 14 amino acids. CDR3 DNA: TGCGCCAGCAGCCTTTCTACAGGGGGCACTGAAGCTTTCTTT. It yields the protein CASSLSTGGTEAFF.

The chain employs TRBV5-6 and TRBJ1-4, with 10 positions matching TRBD1. CDR3 length equals 18 residues. V shed 4 bases and J 7 bases; nucleotides not matched to a gene: 16. CDR1 and CDR2 from the germline V gene are SGHDT and YYEEEE. The CDR3 loop is CASSLLTGGPLAIEKLFF. Written as DNA, the CDR3 is TGTGCCAGCAGCCTACTGACAGGGGGCCCCTTAGCTATTGAAAAACTGTTTTTT.

The chain couples TRBV4-1 to TRBJ2-1; TRBD1 matches at 10 bases. Germline V gene lookup returns CDR1 MGHRA and CDR2 YSYEKL. V trimming: 3 bases; J trimming: 6 bases; junction bases outside the gene matches: 8. CDR3 size: 16 residues. The CDR3 loop reads CASSHRQGAPLNEQFF. The CDR3 nucleotides read TGCGCCAGCAGCCACCGACAGGGGGCGCCTCTCAATGAGCAGTTCTTC.

The rearrangement uses TRBV7-3 and TRBJ2-1; D perhaps matches TRBD1 (5 bases). CDR1 is SGHTA, CDR2 FQGTGA, per germline. The length of the CDR3 is 13 residues. V lost 6 bases and J 5 bases, leaving 11 bases between the germline ends. The CDR3: CASRLGPNNEQFF. The CDR3 nucleotides read TGTGCCAGCAGATTGGGGCCTAACAATGAGCAGTTCTTC.

This clone was counted once. This sequence joins TRBV27 and TRBJ2-2; TRBD2 might be the D (6 bases). This CDR3 comprises 15 residues. The V end was cut by 4 bases, the J end by 2 bases, with 11 bases between. CDR1 is MNHEY, CDR2 SMNVEV, per germline (reference sequence). The CDR3 DNA sequence: TGTGCCAGCAGTTGGGGGGTGACAAACACCGGGGAGCTGTTTTTT. It codes for CASSWGVTNTGELFF.

The DNA of the CDR3 is TGTGCCAGCATCAGCGGGAGGAGCTACGAGCAGTACTTC. Translating gives CASISGRSYEQYF. The genes are TRBV6-1 and TRBJ2-7, with TRBD2 matching 9 bases. Germline CDR1 reads MNHNS; CDR2 reads SASEGT. Losses at the gene ends were 7 bases for V and 3 bases for J; bases not matched to a gene: 4. The CDR3 totals 13 residues.